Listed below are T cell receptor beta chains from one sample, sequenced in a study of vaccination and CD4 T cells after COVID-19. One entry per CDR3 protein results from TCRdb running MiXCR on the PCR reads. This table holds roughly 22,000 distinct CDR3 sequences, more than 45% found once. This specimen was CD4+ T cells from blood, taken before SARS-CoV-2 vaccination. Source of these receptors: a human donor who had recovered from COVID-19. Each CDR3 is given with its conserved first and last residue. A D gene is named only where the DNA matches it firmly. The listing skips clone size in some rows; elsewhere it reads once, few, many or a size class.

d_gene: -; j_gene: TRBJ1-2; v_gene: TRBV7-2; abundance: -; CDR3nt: TGTGCCAGCAGCTTAGAGAAGGGCACCCTAGCCGCTACGGGCGGCTACACCTTC; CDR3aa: CASSLEKGTLAATGGYTF
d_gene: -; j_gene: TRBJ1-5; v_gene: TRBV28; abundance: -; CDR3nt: TGTGCCAGCACCCCTAACAGGGCTTCTAGCAATCAGCCCCAGCATTTT; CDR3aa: CASTPNRASSNQPQHF
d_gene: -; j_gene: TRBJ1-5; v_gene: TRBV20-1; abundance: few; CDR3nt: TGCAGTGCGTACAGCGGGCGCGGGCCCCAGCATTTT; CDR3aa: CSAYSGRGPQHF
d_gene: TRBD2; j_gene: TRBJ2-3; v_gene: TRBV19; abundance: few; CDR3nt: TGTGCCAGTGGGACTAGCGGTAGCACAGATACGCAGTATTTT; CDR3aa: CASGTSGSTDTQYF
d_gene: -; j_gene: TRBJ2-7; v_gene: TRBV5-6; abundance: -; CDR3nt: TGTGCCAGTAGCTTCCTGCTGGGTTACTACGAGCAGTACTTC; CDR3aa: CASSFLLGYYEQYF
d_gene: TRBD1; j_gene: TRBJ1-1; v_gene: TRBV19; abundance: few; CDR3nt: TGTGCCAGTAGACCACAACCCGGGACAGGGGAGAACACTGAAGCTTTCTTT; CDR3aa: CASRPQPGTGENTEAFF
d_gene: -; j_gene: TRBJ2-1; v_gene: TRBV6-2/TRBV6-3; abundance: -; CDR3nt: TGTGCCAGCAGTACGTCCCGGGCCAGTAGTTATGAGCAGTTCTTC; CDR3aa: CASSTSRASSYEQFF
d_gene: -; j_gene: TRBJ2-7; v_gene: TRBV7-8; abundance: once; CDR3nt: TGTGCCAGCAGCTTAGTTCGGTCCTACGAGCAGTACTTC; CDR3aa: CASSLVRSYEQYF
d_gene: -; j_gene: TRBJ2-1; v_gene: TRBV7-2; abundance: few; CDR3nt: TGTGCCAGCAGCTTTTTAGACCGCGGAAAGTTCTTC; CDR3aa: CASSFLDRGKFF
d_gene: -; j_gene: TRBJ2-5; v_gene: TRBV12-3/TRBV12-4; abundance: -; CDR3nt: TGTGCCAGCAGTCCTCTTTTCCCGGAGACCCAGTACTTC; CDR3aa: CASSPLFPETQYF
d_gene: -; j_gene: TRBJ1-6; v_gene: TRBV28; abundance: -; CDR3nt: TGTGCCAGCAGCCCCGGGGCGGAAAATTCACCCCTCCACTTT; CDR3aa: CASSPGAENSPLHF
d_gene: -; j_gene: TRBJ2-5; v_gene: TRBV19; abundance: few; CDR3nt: TGTGCCAGTAGTGTGCAAGAGACCCAGTACTTC; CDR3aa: CASSVQETQYF
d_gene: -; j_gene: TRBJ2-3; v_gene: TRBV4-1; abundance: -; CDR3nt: TGCGCCAGCAGCCAAGATAGGGCCGAATCCCCAGATACGCAGTATTTT; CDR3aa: CASSQDRAESPDTQYF
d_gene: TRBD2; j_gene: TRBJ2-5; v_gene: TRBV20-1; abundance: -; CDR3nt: TGCAGTGCTAGCTCCGGGACTAGCGGGAGAGAGACCCAGTACTTC; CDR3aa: CSASSGTSGRETQYF
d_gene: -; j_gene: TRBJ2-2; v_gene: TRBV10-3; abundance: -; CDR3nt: TGTGCCATCAGCGGATACAGCACCGGGGAGCTGTTTTTT; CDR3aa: CAISGYSTGELFF
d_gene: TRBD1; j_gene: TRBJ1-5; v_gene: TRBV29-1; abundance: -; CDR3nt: TGCAGCGTTGTTTTTGGGACAGGGGATAATCAGCCCCAGCATTTT; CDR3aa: CSVVFGTGDNQPQHF
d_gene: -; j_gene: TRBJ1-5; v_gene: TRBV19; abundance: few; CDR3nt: TGTGCCAGTTCCGTGGACGCGAAGGATCAGCCCCAGCATTTT; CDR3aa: CASSVDAKDQPQHF
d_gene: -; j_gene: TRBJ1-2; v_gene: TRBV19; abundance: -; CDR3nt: TGTGCCAGTAGTATATCCACAGGGACCTATGGCTACACCTTC; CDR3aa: CASSISTGTYGYTF
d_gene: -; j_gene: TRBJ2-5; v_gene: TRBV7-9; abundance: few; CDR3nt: TGTGCCAGCAGCCCAAGGAGGGACGGTGAGACCCAGTACTTC; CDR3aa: CASSPRRDGETQYF
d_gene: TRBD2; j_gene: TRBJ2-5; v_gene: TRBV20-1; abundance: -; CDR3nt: TGCAGTGCTCCGGGACTAGCGGGAGGACAAGAGACCCAGTACTTC; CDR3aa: CSAPGLAGGQETQYF
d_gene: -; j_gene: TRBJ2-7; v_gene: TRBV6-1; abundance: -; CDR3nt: TGTGCCAGCAGTAGACAGTCTGAGGGGCGGTACGAGCAGTACTTC; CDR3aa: CASSRQSEGRYEQYF
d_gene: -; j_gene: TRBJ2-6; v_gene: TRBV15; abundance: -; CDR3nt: TGTGCCACCAGCAGAGTGCGCACGGACTCCAACGTCCTGACTTTC; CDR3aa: CATSRVRTDSNVLTF
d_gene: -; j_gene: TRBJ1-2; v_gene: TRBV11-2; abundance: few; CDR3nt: TGTGCCAGCAGCTTAGATTCCGGGGGGTTCGGGTATGGCTACACCTTC; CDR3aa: CASSLDSGGFGYGYTF
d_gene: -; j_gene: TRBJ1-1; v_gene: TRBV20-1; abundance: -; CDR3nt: TGCAGTGCTAGAGATAGGTACCCAGGGGTGGGGAACACTGAAGCTTTCTTT; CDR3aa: CSARDRYPGVGNTEAFF
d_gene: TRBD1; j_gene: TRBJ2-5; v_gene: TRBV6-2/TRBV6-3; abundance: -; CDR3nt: TGTGCCAGCAGTCTCAGGGGGCTGCAGACCCAGTACTTC; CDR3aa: CASSLRGLQTQYF
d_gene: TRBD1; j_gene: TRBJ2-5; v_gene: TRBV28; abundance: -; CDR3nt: TGTGCCAGCAGTGACAGGGCCGGGGCACGAGGAGGAGAGACCCAGTACTTC; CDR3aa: CASSDRAGARGGETQYF
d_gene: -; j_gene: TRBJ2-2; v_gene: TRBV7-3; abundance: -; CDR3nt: TGTGCCAGCAGCTTTCTCGGGAACACCGGGGAGCTGTTTTTT; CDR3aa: CASSFLGNTGELFF
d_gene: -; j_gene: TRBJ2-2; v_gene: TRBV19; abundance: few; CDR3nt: TGTGCCACCCAACCCAGGTTGCGCGGGGAGCTGTTTTTT; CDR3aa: CATQPRLRGELFF
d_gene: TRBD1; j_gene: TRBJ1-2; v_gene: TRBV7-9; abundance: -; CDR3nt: TGTGCCAGCAGCTTATATGGGGACAGTGGCTACACCTTC; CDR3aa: CASSLYGDSGYTF
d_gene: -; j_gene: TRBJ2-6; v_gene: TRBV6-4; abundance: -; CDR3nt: TGTGCCAGCAGTGACAACTCTGGGGCCAACGTCCTGACTTTC; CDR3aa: CASSDNSGANVLTF
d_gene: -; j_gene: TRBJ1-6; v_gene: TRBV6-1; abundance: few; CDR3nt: TGTGCCAGCAGTCGGGTCTCCTCCTATAATTCACCCCTCCACTTT; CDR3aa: CASSRVSSYNSPLHF
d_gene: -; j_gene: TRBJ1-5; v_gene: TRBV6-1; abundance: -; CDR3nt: TGTGCCAGCAGTGCCCTTTTGAAGGGGAGAAATCAGCCCCAGCATTTT; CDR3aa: CASSALLKGRNQPQHF
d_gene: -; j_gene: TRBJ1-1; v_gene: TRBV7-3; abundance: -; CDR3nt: TGTGCCAGCAGCCCTTCTGGGAACACTGAAGCTTTCTTT; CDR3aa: CASSPSGNTEAFF
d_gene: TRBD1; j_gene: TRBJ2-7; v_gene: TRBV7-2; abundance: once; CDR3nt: TGTGCCAGCAGCCCCTCCCGGGACAGGGACGAGCAGTACTTC; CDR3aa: CASSPSRDRDEQYF
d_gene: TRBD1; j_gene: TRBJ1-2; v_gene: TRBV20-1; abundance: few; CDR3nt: TGCAGTGCTACAAGGCCAACAGGGGACGACTATGGCTACACCTTC; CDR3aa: CSATRPTGDDYGYTF